This T cell receptor (beta chain) was identified in a study of cytomegalovirus exposure and HLA in healthy donors. Findings of the study overall: Sequencing depth roughly uniform across donors was assumed in presence/absence analyses. As a later analysis revealed, most CMV-associated TCR beta chains appeared HLA-restricted. When analyzed later, a missense DCLRE1C variant was found to be linked to TCR beta V- and J-gene trimming.

The CDR3 sequence is 14 residues long. The junction had 5 bases not matched to a gene; V was cut back by 4 bases and J by 7 bases. Germline lookup yields CDR1 SNHLY and CDR2 FYNNEI. With respect to this clone: Its specificity is unknown.

It was with 60 Vbeta and 13 Jbeta primers that the PCR ran. Assay used: immunoSEQ multiplex PCR; TCRdb lists only in-frame clones, some missing. The data contain some 87,000 clones, about 79% of them singletons. The source is a man aged 18 to 30 in good health and CMV-seropositive. This rearrangement joins TRBV2 to TRBJ1-5; 9 bases match TRBD1. The sample consisted of PBMCs. Here the CDR3 reads CASSGTGERQPQHF. In nucleotides, the CDR3 is TGTGCCAGCAGTGGGACAGGGGAAAGACAGCCCCAGCATTTT. Combining the CDR3 with reference TRBV2 and TRBJ1-5 gives the whole variable domain EPEVTQTPSHQVTQMGQEVILRCVPISNHLYFYWYRQILGQKVEFLVSFYNNEISEKSEIFDDQFSVERPDGSNFTLKIRSTKLEDSAMYFCASSGTGERQPQHFGDGTRLSIL.